This T cell receptor beta chain was captured in a study of T cell repertoires in cytomegalovirus infection (dated by TCRdb to the late 2010s). Regarding the study in general: Recently identified HLA-C-restricted CMV epitopes, whose presentation resists viral immunomodulation, were targeted by peptide stimulations together with well-studied HLA-B-restricted epitopes. The HLA type of each donor mattered for the analysis, because public TCR beta signatures pointed to carriage of CMV infection along with the matching HLA type.

Points on this clonotype: Its cognate antigen has yet to be identified. There are no base qualities to consult, and no much larger clone falls within one base.

Beyond this particular receptor, the publication reports: Carriers of CMV infection plus the relevant HLA type were discriminated by the cumulative frequency of public TCR beta family members in the study cohort and in an independent roughly 400-donor cohort. In the ex vivo response, HLA-C-restricted CMV-specific TCR beta clonotypes were dominant, and in two of eight donors the single most frequent clonotype came from this HLA-C-restricted group.

V loses 8 bases, J loses 5 bases, and the germline ends lie 10 bases apart. CDR1 MNHEY and CDR2 SVGEGT are derived from the germline V gene. The CDR3 starts with the cysteine, ends with the phenylalanine, and has 12 residues. The kept DNA is CDR3 alone, 36 bases in frame from the first base. In the paper's terms, the treatment or condition label means: in vitro stimulation with specific CMV peptide epitopes to enrich CMV-specific T cells. Sequencing used an Illumina HiSeq 1500. TCRdb itself trimmed the public reads at Q25 with fastp, ran MiXCR and retained productive beta chains. All rows with the same CDR3 protein become a single entry with the most common DNA and genes. This sample is represented by about 740,000 distinct CDR3 sequences; 33% of them were singletons. 15% to 20% of the sample is in the top ten clones.

This clonotype originated in a human donor in good health (CMV status not recorded). Some clones in this sample may be carry-over from other donors' samples. The sequenced sample was cultured PBMCs, obtained from culture after CMV antigen stimulation. The chain was built from TRBV6-2 or TRBV6-3 and TRBJ2-1; confidence is insufficient to name the D gene. At the DNA level, the sequence is TGTGCCAGCGCCCGTCTACACAATGAGCAGTTCTTC. This is translated as CASARLHNEQFF.